This T cell receptor beta chain came from a study of blood T cell repertoires in COVID-19. Study as a whole: Samples representing acute and convalescent COVID-19 were sourced from the United States, Italy and Spain. Sources were T cells, B-cell-depleted T cells, or PBMCs; the material itself was cDNA or gDNA.

The CDR3 covers 15 residues. After removal of 3 bases from V and 10 bases from J, the junction contained 8 bases not matched to a gene. Germline V gives CDR1 SGHAT, CDR2 FQNNGV. In the original processing: How many nucleated cells were present was estimated from reference gene primer amplification. Assay: immunoSEQ multiplex PCR; the TCRdb copy retains only in-frame clones and omits some. V and J calls plus clone size are reproduced from that table; the DNA served to infer D and trimming. The sample has approximately 130,000 clones, 75% to 90% seen once. The sequenced material came from peripheral blood. The V and J genes are TRBV11-2 and TRBJ1-6; TRBD1 aligns across 8 bases. The sequence derives from a human donor in a cohort sampled during active COVID-19. The CDR3 protein is CASSFGLTGGSPLHF. CDR3 bases: TGTGCCAGCAGCTTCGGGTTAACAGGGGGGTCACCCCTCCACTTT.